One sample yielded the 24 T cell receptor beta chains listed below, sequenced in a study of blood T cell repertoires in COVID-19 (dated by TCRdb to the early 2020s). Libraries were built with the immunoSEQ multiplex PCR assay. TCRdb carries this immuneACCESS record with in-frame sequences only. Its versions omit some clonotypes, under half of them owing to an unresolved V gene in the studies checked, with the rest unexplained. The sample contains roughly 200,000 clones, approximately 80% of them found a single time. In total, the top ten clones hold roughly 7.6% of the sample. Sequencing input: peripheral blood. The source is a woman older than 75 with COVID-19, enrolled during active disease.

This chain links TRBV5-1 with TRBJ2-7; 11 nucleotides line up with TRBD1. The CDR3 is 16 residues long. Germline CDR1 and CDR2: SGHRS and YFSETQ. J lost 4 bases, V lost 4 bases, and 10 bases had no gene match. CDR3 sequence (DNA): TGCGCCAGCAGCCCCGGTGGGACAGGGGGAATTTACGAGCAGTACTTC. Encoded protein: CASSPGGTGGIYEQYF.

The chain couples TRBV3-1 (or the pseudogene TRBV3-2) to TRBJ1-2; D is unresolved. The V gene's germline CDR1 is LGHDT and CDR2 YNNKEL (reference sequence). Trimming removed 1 base at V and 7 bases at J, with 7 bases between. The CDR3 runs to 12 residues. This CDR3 reads CASSQVRGGYTF. CDR3 coding DNA: TGTGCCAGCAGCCAAGTTCGGGGTGGCTACACCTTC.

The chain uses TRBV6-5 and TRBJ2-7; 7 nucleotides line up with TRBD2. Per germline, CDR1 MNHEY and CDR2 SVGAGI. CDR3 length: 14 amino acids. V was pared by 8 bases and J by 3 bases, with 10 bases of the junction left unmatched. The CDR3 DNA sequence: TGTGCCAGCGGATGGCAGCGGGGAGGCTACGAGCAGTACTTC. The encoded protein is CASGWQRGGYEQYF.

This chain connects TRBV7-9 to TRBJ1-6; D perhaps matches TRBD1 (5 bases). This CDR3 has 11 amino acids. Per the germline V gene, CDR1 is SEHNR and CDR2 is FQNEAQ (reference sequence). Trimming took 5 bases from V and 14 from J, leaving 10 bases between them. CDR3 amino acids: CASSPGGALHF. For the CDR3, the DNA is TGTGCCAGCAGCCCCGGGGGGGCCCTCCACTTT. Full variable domain (rest looked up from reference TRBV7-9 and TRBJ1-6): DTGVSQNPRHKITKRGQNVTFRCDPISEHNRLYWYRQTLGQGPEFLTYFQNEAQLEKSRLLSDRFSAERPKGSFSTLEIQRTEQGDSAMYLCASSPGGALHFGNGTRLTVT.

The chain couples TRBV19 to TRBJ1-5; TRBD1 matches 8 bases. Germline V gene data show CDR1 as LNHDA and CDR2 as SQIVND (reference sequence). J gave up 6 bases and V 4 bases, and 8 bases lay outside the gene matches. This CDR3 spans 15 amino acids. CDR3 DNA sequence: TGTGCCAGTAGTACACAGGGGGGTTCGGGTCAGCCCCAGCATTTT. It specifies CASSTQGGSGQPQHF.

The chain carries TRBV12-3 or TRBV12-4 and TRBJ2-7; D not certain. Trimming cost V 2 bases and J 6 bases, with 5 bases left between them. This CDR3 is 11 amino acids long. The CDR3, as DNA: TGTGCCAGCAGTTTATTAGTCGAGCAGTACTTC. Its translation: CASSLLVEQYF.

The CDR3 DNA follows: TGTGCCAGCTCACCGGGACAGTCTCAGCCCCAGCATTTT. Translating gives CASSPGQSQPQHF. The genes are TRBV18 and TRBJ1-5, with 7 positions matching TRBD1. This CDR3 has 13 amino acids. Germline-derived CDR1 and CDR2 are KGHSH and LQKENI. V gave up 3 bases and J gave up 6 bases; unmatched junction bases: 2. The variable domain in full, with the rest retrieved from reference TRBV18 and TRBJ1-5, is NAGVMQNPRHLVRRRGQEARLRCSPMKGHSHVYWYRQLPEEGLKFMVYLQKENIIDESGMPKERFSAEFPKEGPSILRIQQVVRGDSAAYFCASSPGQSQPQHFGDGTRLSIL.

Here the CDR3 DNA reads TGCGCCAGCAGCCAAGAGGGGTCGGGGGGAGCTGAAGCTTTCTTT. Its translation: CASSQEGSGGAEAFF. The chain has TRBV4-1 and TRBJ1-1, with TRBD1 as a possible D gene (5 bases). Per germline, CDR1 MGHRA and CDR2 YSYEKL. Deletions cut 0 bases from V and 6 bases from J, with 14 bases between. The CDR3 spans 15 residues.

The V gene is TRBV7-9, the J gene TRBJ2-7; TRBD2 might be the D (5 bases). Germline CDR1 SEHNR, CDR2 FQNEAQ (reference sequence). The V end lost 7 bases, the J end lost 3 bases, and 16 bases lay between the germline ends. This CDR3 has 14 amino acids. The CDR3 region has the DNA TGTGCCAGCAAGCGGAGTAGCGCTGACTACGAGCAGTACTTC. Residues: CASKRSSADYEQYF.

The chain carries TRBV2 and TRBJ2-1, with a weak D call TRBD1 (6 bases). Between the trimmed V and J ends, which lost 5 bases and 4 bases, there was a span of 12 bases. The CDR3 totals 14 residues. Germline V gene lookup returns CDR1 SNHLY and CDR2 FYNNEI. The CDR3 region has the DNA TGTGCCAGCAGTTGGGAGACAGGATACAATGAGCAGTTCTTC. This sequence encodes CASSWETGYNEQFF. Filled out from reference TRBV2 and TRBJ2-1, the complete variable domain reads EPEVTQTPSHQVTQMGQEVILRCVPISNHLYFYWYRQILGQKVEFLVSFYNNEISEKSEIFDDQFSVERPDGSNFTLKIRSTKLEDSAMYFCASSWETGYNEQFFGPGTRLTVL.

This clone was seen a handful of times. DNA for the CDR3: TGCGCCAGCAGCGCGTCAGGGATGGTTACTGAAGCTTTCTTT. Its translation is CASSASGMVTEAFF. The chain links TRBV5-1 to TRBJ1-1; D is possibly TRBD1 (5 bases). CDR1 SGHRS and CDR2 YFSETQ come from the germline V gene. The CDR3 contains 14 residues. V was clipped by 4 bases and J by 5 bases, with 15 bases between them. Looking up the rest from reference TRBV5-1 and TRBJ1-1 gives the full variable domain: KAGVTQTPRYLIKTRGQQVTLSCSPISGHRSVSWYQQTPGQGLQFLFEYFSETQRNKGNFPGRFSGRQFSNSRSEMNVSTLELGDSALYLCASSASGMVTEAFFGQGTRLTVV.

This chain uses TRBV7-2 with TRBJ1-5; D is unclear. Germline V gives CDR1 SGHTA, CDR2 FQGNSA. Trimming stripped 1 base from V and 5 bases from J, with 12 bases between. CDR3 length: 15 residues. The CDR3 DNA sequence: TGTGCCAGCAGCTTAGGGAACAGAACTTATCAGCCCCAGCATTTT. Its translation is CASSLGNRTYQPQHF.

V gene TRBV3-1 (or the pseudogene TRBV3-2) combines with J gene TRBJ2-2; TRBD2 matches at 7 bases. Germline V lookup: CDR1 LGHDT, CDR2 YNNKEL (reference sequence). V shed 4 bases, J shed 7 bases, and the junction held 6 bases outside the gene matches. The CDR3 runs 14 residues. The CDR3 spells CASSRAGKNGELFF. The CDR3 DNA is TGTGCCAGCAGCCGAGCGGGAAAAAACGGGGAGCTGTTTTTT.

The genes are TRBV24-1 and TRBJ2-5, with 8 bases aligning to TRBD1. This CDR3 is built from 15 residues. The germline CDR1 and CDR2 sequences are KGHDR and SFDVKD. J gave up 5 bases and V 3 bases, and 7 bases lay outside the gene matches. Here the CDR3 reads CATSDPQGAEETQYF. DNA of the CDR3: TGTGCCACCAGTGATCCCCAGGGGGCTGAGGAGACCCAGTACTTC.

The chain joins TRBV3-1 (or the pseudogene TRBV3-2) to TRBJ1-1; tentative D call: TRBD1 (6 bases). This CDR3 has 14 residues. V was pared by 4 bases and J by 4 bases, with 13 bases between. Germline CDR1 is LGHDT and CDR2 is YNNKEL (reference sequence). The CDR3 here is CASSPTGSPTEAFF. In nucleotides, the CDR3 is TGTGCCAGCAGCCCCACAGGGAGTCCCACTGAAGCTTTCTTT.

The chain is built from TRBV5-1 and TRBJ1-3; possible D gene TRBD1, 5 bases. Per germline, CDR1 SGHRS and CDR2 YFSETQ. This CDR3 is 15 amino acids long. Trimming left V 0 bases short and J 8 bases short, with 15 bases between. The chain's CDR3 is CASSLDAGTVYTIYF. DNA of the CDR3: TGCGCCAGCAGCTTGGATGCGGGGACGGTGTACACCATATATTTT.

In DNA form, the CDR3 reads TGTGCCAGCAGTTACACCCCCTATGATACGCAGTATTTT. The encoded protein is CASSYTPYDTQYF. The chain is built from TRBV6-5 and TRBJ2-3; no clear D. Looked up from germline, CDR1 is MNHEY and CDR2 is SVGAGI. This CDR3 is 13 amino acids long. The V end was cut by 2 bases, the J end by 6 bases, with 9 bases between.

V and J are TRBV28 and TRBJ1-4, with TRBD1 matching 10 bases. CDR1 and CDR2 from the germline V gene are MDHEN and SYDVKM. V dropped 6 bases and J dropped 8; count of bases not matched to a gene: 9. This CDR3 comprises 15 residues. The CDR3 sequence is CASRSGTGAGEKLFF. The CDR3 nucleotides are TGTGCCAGCAGGTCCGGGACAGGGGCCGGAGAAAAACTGTTTTTT.

Remarks on this clone: At one boundary the junction diverges from the germline segment, which might be a read error. V gene TRBV18 combines with J gene TRBJ1-5, with unresolved D. CDR1 and CDR2 (germline): KGHSH, LQKENI. The CDR3 loop spans 14 amino acids. As DNA, the CDR3 is TGTGCCAGCTCAGCTACGGGAGCTGATCAACCCCAGCATTTT. It specifies CASSATGADQPQHF.

The chain links TRBV6-5 to TRBJ1-4; TRBD1 matches 7 bases. J was trimmed by 2 bases and V by 6 bases; bases with no gene match: 6. CDR1 is MNHEY and CDR2 is SVGAGI in the germline V gene. The CDR3 totals 15 residues. CDR3 sequence (DNA): TGTGCCAGCAGACGACCGGGACAGACTAATGAAAAACTGTTTTTT. It encodes CASRRPGQTNEKLFF.

The chain recombines TRBV9 with TRBJ1-3; possible D gene TRBD1, 5 bases. CDR3 length equals 17 residues. The germline gives CDR1 SGDLS, CDR2 YYNGEE. The V gene lost 4 bases and the J gene lost 4 bases, with 21 bases spanning the gap. The CDR3 reads CASSLSKGLSGGNTIYF. The CDR3 DNA follows: TGTGCCAGCAGCCTCTCGAAGGGGCTCAGTGGGGGAAACACCATATATTTT.

J is TRBJ2-2 and V is TRBV10-3; TRBD1 matches 8 bases. The CDR3 is 14 amino acids. Germline CDR1 reads ENHRY; CDR2 reads SYGVKD. Trimming removed 6 bases from V and 8 bases from J; junction bases left unmatched: 8. CDR3 in amino acids: CAIRPTGENGELFF. Here the CDR3 DNA reads TGTGCCATCAGGCCGACAGGGGAGAATGGGGAGCTGTTTTTT.

The gene calls are TRBV19 and TRBJ2-1; TRBD1 matches 7 bases. Germline V gives CDR1 LNHDA, CDR2 SQIVND (reference sequence). The CDR3 runs to 14 residues. After removal of 8 bases from V and 3 bases from J, the junction contained 7 bases not matched to a gene. CDR3 in amino acids: CASWTGFRYNEQFF. CDR3 sequence (DNA): TGTGCCAGTTGGACAGGTTTTCGCTACAATGAGCAGTTCTTC.

The chain carries TRBV7-8 and TRBJ1-1, with a tentative D call TRBD1 (5 bases). CDR1 and CDR2 (germline): SGHVS, FQNEAQ. Between the trimmed V and J ends, which lost 1 base and 8 bases, there was a span of 20 bases. The CDR3 covers 16 residues. The CDR3 region has the DNA TGTGCCAGCAGCTTAGTGGGACTTTCTGCCCTTAAGGAAGCTTTCTTT. It specifies CASSLVGLSALKEAFF.